The clone carrying this T cell receptor beta chain appeared many times. Antigen unknown. The sample is drawn from a study of T cells in Graves' hyperthyroidism and ophthalmopathy. Background on the study: Peripheral blood sampling occurred at initial diagnosis, before any treatment.

This CDR3 has 12 residues. CDR1 is GTSNPN, CDR2 SVGIG, per germline (reference sequence). V was shortened by 4 bases and J by 3 bases, with 9 bases between the two germline ends. Diagnoses used clinical symptoms, serum thyroxine and TRAb, thyroid ultrasound and orbital computed tomography. RNA transcripts yielded amplified TCR beta CDR3 regions. A set of HTBI primers served as the primers for a first-round RT-PCR of the TCR CDR3. TCRdb ran MiXCR on the multiplex PCR reads and lists one entry per CDR3 protein. The sample holds approximately 410,000 distinct CDR3 sequences, approximately 14% seen once. General study results and limits: Ophthalmopathy onset followed model prediction by a median approximately 6.2 months.

The sequenced material came from blood. The chain employs TRBV30 and TRBJ1-1; no definite D call. The clonotype originates from a woman aged 18 to 35 with Graves' hyperthyroidism. CDR3 amino acids: CAWMAEYTEAFF. Written as DNA, the CDR3 is TGTGCCTGGATGGCGGAGTACACTGAAGCTTTCTTT.